Listed below are T cell receptor beta chains from one sample, sequenced in a study of B cell selection in AIRE deficiency. Data came from immunoSEQ multiplex PCR; TCRdb stores just in-frame clones and leaves some out. The sample yields about 26,000 clones, about 90% seen once. Sequencing used CD4+CD25+ Tregs sorted from PBMCs. Source of these receptors: a human donor in good health. CDR3s include the opening cysteine and the closing phenylalanine or tryptophan.

length	V	J	CDR3
12	TRBV30	TRBJ1-4	CAWSGRRGKLFF
14	TRBV19	TRBJ2-3	CASKGRRGTDTQYF
12	TRBV10-3	TRBJ1-6	CAISEGDSPLHF
15	TRBV28	TRBJ1-6	CASVNNRELNSPLHF
13	TRBV19	TRBJ1-2	CASSMRANYGYTF
16	TRBV18	TRBJ2-7	CASSLYRDSFSYEQYF
14	TRBV7-2	TRBJ2-7	CASSSGQGGDEQYF
13	TRBV18	TRBJ1-1	CASSPAGNTEAFF
18	TRBV10-2	TRBJ2-3	CASSESGRTGYSADTQYF
13	TRBV29-1	TRBJ2-5	CSVATGAGETQYF
14	TRBV5-1	TRBJ2-5	CASSFGRGYETQYF
15	TRBV5-1	TRBJ2-3	CASSPGQGSTDTQYF
12	TRBV4-2	TRBJ1-1	CASSQDRGRAFF
15	TRBV9	TRBJ2-1	CASSVSVSSYNEQFF
16	TRBV11-2	TRBJ1-1	CASSTRGGAVNTEAFF
11	TRBV30	TRBJ1-2	CAWGVPTGYTF